The clone carrying this T cell receptor (beta chain) came up a few times. Its antigen is as yet unknown. One entry per CDR3 protein, called by TCRdb with MiXCR from the 5' RACE reads. The sample contains approximately 500,000 distinct CDR3 sequences, roughly 26% of which appear only once. Trimming removed 8 bases from V and 1 base from J; junction bases left unmatched: 7. The CDR3 consists of 15 residues. The sample comes from a study of identical twins. Overall study results and limits: Memory repertoires showed no such pattern, whereas abundant cord blood beta clonotypes carried fewer insertions. Invariant MAIT and iNKT cells may have partly biased zero-insertion analyses.

This sample also belongs to another study, concerning T cells expressing NK-cell markers. Turning to that study: Eight donors were sequenced, of whom seven were HCMV-seropositive, while the remaining one was HCMV-seronegative.

V gene TRBV12-3 or TRBV12-4 combines with J gene TRBJ2-7; 11 bases map to TRBD1. Sequencing was carried out using CD4+ T cells sorted from blood. This TCR was recovered from a woman between 18 and 29 years old in good health. For the CDR3, the DNA is TGTGCCAGCCGCCTGGGACAGGGGGTATCCTACGAGCAGTACTTC. It codes for CASRLGQGVSYEQYF.